The subject of this entry is one T cell receptor (beta chain). Its antigen is not known. Germline CDR1 and CDR2: SGHKS and YYEKEE (reference sequence). With 4 bases removed from V and 8 bases from J, the gap between germline ends came to 15 bases. The CDR3 runs 13 residues. The entry originates in a study of T-cell reconstitution after alpha-beta-depleted transplantation in children. General study points: Several hundred expanded graft clones reportedly supplied alpha-beta T cells about two months after transplant. The authors attributed T-cell counts and diversity one year after transplant mostly to newly produced T cells.

As it was prepared, the TCRbeta library received unique molecular identifiers. TCRdb analysed the PCR reads with MiXCR anew, one entry per CDR3 protein. This repertoire shows 15,000 or so distinct CDR3 sequences, about 4.7% found once; its top ten account for 6.9%. Sequenced material: PBMCs, taken before TCRalphabeta/CD19-depleted stem cell transplant. This TCR was sampled from a boy between 5 and 17 years old with acute lymphoblastic leukemia, due to receive a stem cell transplant. The rearrangement links TRBV5-5 to TRBJ1-1; a possible D gene is TRBD1 (5 bases). The CDR3 loop is CASSPRVNLEAFF. In DNA form, the CDR3 reads TGTGCCAGCAGCCCCAGGGTCAATTTAGAAGCTTTCTTT.